Listed below are T cell receptor beta chains from one sample, sequenced in a study of cytotoxic CD8 clonotypes in ibrutinib-treated CLL. Produced via immunoSEQ multiplex PCR; TCRdb's table is partial and in-frame only. The sample carries about 15,000 clones, 52% recorded once. The input for sequencing was PBMCs, taken at a roughly 25-month disease-progression time point, from a patient treated with ibrutinib. Receptor source: a human donor with chronic lymphocytic leukemia. The CDR3 runs from the conserved cysteine through the conserved F or W. Each record gives: clone size, D gene, V gene, J gene, CDR3 protein, CDR3 DNA. The D gene is left open where the match is weak. A row's size may be missing; if present it is once, few, many or a size class.

>once|.|TRBV4-2|TRBJ2-1
CASRNPSDNEQFF
TGTGCCAGCAGAAACCCTAGCGACAATGAGCAGTTCTTC
>few|.|TRBV13|TRBJ1-1
CASSPQPGHNTEAFF
TGTGCCAGCAGCCCCCAGCCGGGACATAACACTGAAGCTTTCTTT
>.|.|TRBV4-2|TRBJ1-2
CASTPGKGNYGYTF
TGTGCCAGCACCCCCGGGAAGGGAAATTATGGCTACACCTTC
>.|TRBD1|TRBV29-1|TRBJ2-7
CSVVGQGHEQYF
TGCAGCGTCGTCGGACAGGGCCACGAGCAGTACTTC
>few|.|TRBV2|TRBJ2-6
CASKGYSGANVLTF
TGTGCCAGCAAGGGGTACTCTGGGGCCAACGTCCTGACTTTC
>.|TRBD1|TRBV10-3|TRBJ1-1
CAISNRQGRNTEAFF
TGTGCCATCAGTAATCGACAGGGACGGAACACTGAAGCTTTCTTT
>.|TRBD2|TRBV19|TRBJ2-1
CASRSGGGGEQFF
TGTGCCAGCAGGTCAGGCGGGGGAGGGGAGCAGTTCTTC
>medium-sized|.|TRBV4-2|TRBJ1-5
CASSPGAGRSDQPQHF
TGTGCCAGCAGCCCTGGAGCCGGGAGGTCGGATCAGCCCCAGCATTTT
>few|.|TRBV7-9|TRBJ1-4
CASSSEIQGKLFF
TGTGCCAGCAGCTCAGAAATTCAGGGAAAACTGTTTTTT
>.|TRBD1|TRBV9|TRBJ2-1
CASSDLPGQNNEQFF
TGTGCCAGCAGCGATTTGCCGGGACAGAATAATGAGCAGTTCTTC
>.|.|TRBV5-1|TRBJ1-4
CASSLEAYNEKLFF
TGCGCCAGCAGCTTGGAAGCGTATAATGAAAAACTGTTTTTT
>few|.|TRBV5-1|TRBJ2-7
CASSLASGKGYEQYF
TGCGCCAGCAGCTTGGCTTCAGGGAAGGGCTACGAGCAGTACTTC
>.|.|TRBV5-6|TRBJ2-5
CASSTWGWQETQYF
TGTGCCAGCAGCACCTGGGGGTGGCAAGAGACCCAGTACTTC
>.|.|TRBV5-1|TRBJ2-1
CASSLAGLQREATYNEQFF
TGCGCCAGCAGCTTGGCGGGACTCCAAAGGGAGGCTACTTACAATGAGCAGTTCTTC